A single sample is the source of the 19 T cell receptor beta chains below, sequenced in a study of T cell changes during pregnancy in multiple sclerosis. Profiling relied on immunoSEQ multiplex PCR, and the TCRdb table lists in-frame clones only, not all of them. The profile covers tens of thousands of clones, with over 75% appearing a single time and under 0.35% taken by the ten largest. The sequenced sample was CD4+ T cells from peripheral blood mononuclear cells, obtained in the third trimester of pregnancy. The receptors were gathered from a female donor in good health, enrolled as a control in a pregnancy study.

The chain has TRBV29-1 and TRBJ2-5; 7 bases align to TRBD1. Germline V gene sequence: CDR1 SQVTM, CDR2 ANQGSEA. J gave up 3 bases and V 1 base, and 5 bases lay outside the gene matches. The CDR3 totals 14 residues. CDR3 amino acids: CSVEVGRGKETQYF. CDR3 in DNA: TGCAGCGTTGAAGTGGGCAGGGGGAAAGAGACCCAGTACTTC. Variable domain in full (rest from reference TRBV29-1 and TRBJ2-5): SAVISQKPSRDICQRGTSLTIQCQVDSQVTMMFWYRQQPGQSLTLIATANQGSEATYESGFVIDKFPISRPNLTFSTLTVSNMSPEDSSIYLCSVEVGRGKETQYFGPGTRLLVL.

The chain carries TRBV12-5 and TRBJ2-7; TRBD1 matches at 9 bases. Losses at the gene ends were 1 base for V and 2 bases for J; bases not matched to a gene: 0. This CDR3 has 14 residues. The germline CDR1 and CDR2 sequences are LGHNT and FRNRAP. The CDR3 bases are TGTGCTAGTGGTTTGGGGACAGGGGCCTACGAGCAGTACTTC. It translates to CASGLGTGAYEQYF.

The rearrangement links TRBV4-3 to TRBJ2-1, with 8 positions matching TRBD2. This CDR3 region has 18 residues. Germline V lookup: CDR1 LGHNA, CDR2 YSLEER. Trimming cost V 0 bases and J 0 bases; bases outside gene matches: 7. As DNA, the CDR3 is TGCGCCAGCAGCCAAGAAATCGGCGGGGGGTTCTCCTACAATGAGCAGTTCTTC. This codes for CASSQEIGGGFSYNEQFF.

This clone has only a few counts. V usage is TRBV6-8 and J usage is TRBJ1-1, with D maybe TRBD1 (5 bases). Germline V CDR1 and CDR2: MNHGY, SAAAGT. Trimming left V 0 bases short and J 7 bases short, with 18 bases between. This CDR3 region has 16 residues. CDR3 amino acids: CASSYSIGRGLGEAFF. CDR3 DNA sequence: TGTGCCAGCAGTTACTCGATAGGGAGGGGTTTAGGTGAAGCTTTCTTT.

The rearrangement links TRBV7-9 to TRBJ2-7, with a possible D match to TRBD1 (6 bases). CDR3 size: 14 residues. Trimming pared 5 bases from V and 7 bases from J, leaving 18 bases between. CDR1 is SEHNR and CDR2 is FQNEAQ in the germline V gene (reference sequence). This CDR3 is CASSHAPQGWEQYF. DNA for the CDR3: TGTGCCAGCAGCCACGCACCACAGGGATGGGAGCAGTACTTC.

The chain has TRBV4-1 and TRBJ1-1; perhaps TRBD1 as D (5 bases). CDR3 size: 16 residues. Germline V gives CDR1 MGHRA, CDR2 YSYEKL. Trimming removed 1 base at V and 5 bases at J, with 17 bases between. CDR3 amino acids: CASSQGSQGRGTEAFF. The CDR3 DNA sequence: TGCGCCAGCAGCCAAGGTTCCCAAGGGAGGGGAACTGAAGCTTTCTTT.

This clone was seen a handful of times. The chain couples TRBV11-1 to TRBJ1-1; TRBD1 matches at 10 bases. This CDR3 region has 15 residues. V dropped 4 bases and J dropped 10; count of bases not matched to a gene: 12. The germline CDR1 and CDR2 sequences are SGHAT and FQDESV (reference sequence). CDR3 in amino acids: CASSSRDRGFWTAFF. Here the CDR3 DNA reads TGTGCCAGCAGCTCCCGGGACAGGGGTTTTTGGACAGCTTTCTTT.

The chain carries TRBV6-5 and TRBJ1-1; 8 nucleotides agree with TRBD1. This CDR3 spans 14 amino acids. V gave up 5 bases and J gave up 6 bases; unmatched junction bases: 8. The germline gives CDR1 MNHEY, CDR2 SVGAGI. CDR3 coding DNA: TGTGCCAGCAGTACCAGGGGGCGCGCGGCTGAAGCTTTCTTT. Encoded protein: CASSTRGRAAEAFF.

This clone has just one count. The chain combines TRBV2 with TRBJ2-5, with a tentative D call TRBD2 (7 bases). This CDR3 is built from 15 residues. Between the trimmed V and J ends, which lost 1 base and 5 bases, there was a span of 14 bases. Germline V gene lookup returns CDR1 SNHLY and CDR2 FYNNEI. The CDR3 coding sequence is TGTGCCAGCAGTGAAGTCTGGGGGGGCGCTGAGACCCAGTACTTC. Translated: CASSEVWGGAETQYF.

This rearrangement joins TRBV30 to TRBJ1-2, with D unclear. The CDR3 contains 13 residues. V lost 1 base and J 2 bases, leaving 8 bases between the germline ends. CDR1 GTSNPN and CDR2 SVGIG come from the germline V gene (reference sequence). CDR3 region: CAWSESANYGYTF. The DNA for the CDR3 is TGTGCCTGGAGTGAGTCAGCGAACTATGGCTACACCTTC. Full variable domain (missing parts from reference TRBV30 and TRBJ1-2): SQTIHQWPATLVQPVGSPLSLECTVEGTSNPNLYWYRQAAGRGLQLLFYSVGIGQISSEVPQNLSASRPQDRQFILSSKKLLLSDSGFYLCAWSESANYGYTFGSGTRLTVV.

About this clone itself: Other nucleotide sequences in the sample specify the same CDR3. CDR3 DNA sequence: TGTGCCTGGAGTGTACGGGATACGCAGTATTTT. Amino acids: CAWSVRDTQYF. The genes are TRBV30 and TRBJ2-3; no clear D gene. V dropped 0 bases and J dropped 6 bases, with 4 bases sitting between them. From germline, CDR1 is GTSNPN and CDR2 SVGIG (reference sequence). The CDR3 contains 11 residues.

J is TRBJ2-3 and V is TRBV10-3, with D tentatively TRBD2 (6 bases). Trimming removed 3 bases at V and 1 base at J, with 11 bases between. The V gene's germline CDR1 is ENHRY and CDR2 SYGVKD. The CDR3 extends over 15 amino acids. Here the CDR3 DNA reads TGTGCCATCAGTGACCCCTGGGGGGGCACAGATACGCAGTATTTT. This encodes CAISDPWGGTDTQYF.

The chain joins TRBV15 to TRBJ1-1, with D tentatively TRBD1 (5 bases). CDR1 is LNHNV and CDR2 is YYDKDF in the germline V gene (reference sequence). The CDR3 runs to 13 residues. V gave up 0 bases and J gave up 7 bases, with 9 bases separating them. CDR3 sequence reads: CATSRDGAGEAFF. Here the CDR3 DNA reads TGTGCCACCAGCAGAGATGGGGCAGGTGAAGCTTTCTTT.

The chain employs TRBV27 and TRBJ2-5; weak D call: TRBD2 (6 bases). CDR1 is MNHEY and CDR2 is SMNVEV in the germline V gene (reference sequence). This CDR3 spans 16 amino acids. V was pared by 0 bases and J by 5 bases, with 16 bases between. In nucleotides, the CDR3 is TGTGCCAGCAGTTTATCGACACCGGGGGTTGGCGAGACCCAGTACTTC. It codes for CASSLSTPGVGETQYF.

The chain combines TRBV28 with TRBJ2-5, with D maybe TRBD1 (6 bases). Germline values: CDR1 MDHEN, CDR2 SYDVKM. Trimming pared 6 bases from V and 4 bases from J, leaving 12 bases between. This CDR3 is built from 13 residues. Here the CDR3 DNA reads TGTGCCAGCAGACCGACAGGACGAGAGACCCAGTACTTC. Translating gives CASRPTGRETQYF.

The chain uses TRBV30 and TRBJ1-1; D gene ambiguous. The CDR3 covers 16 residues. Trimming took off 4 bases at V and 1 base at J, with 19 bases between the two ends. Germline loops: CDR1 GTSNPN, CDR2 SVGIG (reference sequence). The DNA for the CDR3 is TGTGCCTGGACCCTGAAAGGGAGGCGGAGGAACACTGAAGCTTTCTTT. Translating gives CAWTLKGRRRNTEAFF. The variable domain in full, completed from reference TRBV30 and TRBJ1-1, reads SQTIHQWPATLVQPVGSPLSLECTVEGTSNPNLYWYRQAAGRGLQLLFYSVGIGQISSEVPQNLSASRPQDRQFILSSKKLLLSDSGFYLCAWTLKGRRRNTEAFFGQGTRLTVV.

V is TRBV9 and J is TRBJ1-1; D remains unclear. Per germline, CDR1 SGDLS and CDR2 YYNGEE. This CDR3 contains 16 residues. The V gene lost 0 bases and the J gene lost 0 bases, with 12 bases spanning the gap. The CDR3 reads CASSVVLGPMNTEAFF. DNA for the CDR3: TGTGCCAGCAGCGTAGTCCTTGGCCCCATGAACACTGAAGCTTTCTTT.

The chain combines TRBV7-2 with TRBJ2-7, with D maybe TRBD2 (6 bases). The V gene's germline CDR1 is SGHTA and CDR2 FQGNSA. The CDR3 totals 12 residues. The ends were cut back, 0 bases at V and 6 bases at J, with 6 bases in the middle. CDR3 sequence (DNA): TGTGCCAGCAGCTTAGCGCGGGGCGAGCAGTACTTC. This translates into CASSLARGEQYF.

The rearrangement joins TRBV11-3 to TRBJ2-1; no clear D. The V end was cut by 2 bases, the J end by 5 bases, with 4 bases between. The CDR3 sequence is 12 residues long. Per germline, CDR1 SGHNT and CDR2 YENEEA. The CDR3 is CASSLSHNEQFF. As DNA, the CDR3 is TGTGCCAGCAGCTTATCTCACAATGAGCAGTTCTTC.